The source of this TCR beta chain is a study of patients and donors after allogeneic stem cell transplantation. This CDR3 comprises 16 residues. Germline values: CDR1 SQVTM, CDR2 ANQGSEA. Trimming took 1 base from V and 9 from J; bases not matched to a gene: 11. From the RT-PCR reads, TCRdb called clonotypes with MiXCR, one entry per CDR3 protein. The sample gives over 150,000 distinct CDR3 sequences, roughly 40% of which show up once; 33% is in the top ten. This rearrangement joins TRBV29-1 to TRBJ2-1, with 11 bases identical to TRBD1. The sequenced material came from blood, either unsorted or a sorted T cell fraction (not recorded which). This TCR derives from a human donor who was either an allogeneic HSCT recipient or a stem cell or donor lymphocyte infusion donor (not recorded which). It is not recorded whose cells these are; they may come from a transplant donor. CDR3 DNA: TGCAGCGTTGAAGGGTGGCGGACAGGGGGCTTAGGTGAGCAGTTCTTC. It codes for CSVEGWRTGGLGEQFF.